Described below is a single TCR beta chain sequence and its context. Its antigen remains unidentified. This table comes from immunoSEQ multiplex PCR, and its TCRdb copy is limited to in-frame clones, with some not included. The sample holds some 300,000 clones, about 82% seen once. This specimen comes from a study of Ad26.COV2.S vaccination and SARS-CoV-2 variants. Study overall: In the study, Ad26.COV2.S was injected intramuscularly once, or twice 56 days apart.

Treatment meaning: approximately 18 received Ad26.COV2.S at low or high dose, single or two shots; 5 received placebo; per-sample allocation not given. It was on day 63 after the first vaccine or placebo injection that samples were taken. Based in Boston, the donor was an adult of 18-55 years. An Ad26 vector expressing Wuhan-strain SARS-CoV-2 spike served as the vaccine. Study results and limitations: There was reportedly substantial breadth in spike-specific CD8+ and CD4+ T cell responses after vaccination.

This receptor was obtained from a person between 18 and 65 years old who received the Ad26.COV2.S COVID-19 vaccine or a placebo. This sample comprised peripheral blood, obtained in a trial of Ad26.COV2.S vaccine versus placebo.

CDR3 region: CAWSGRVEQYF. DNA of the CDR3: TGTGCCTGGAGTGGGAGGGTCGAGCAGTACTTC. The chain combines TRBV30 with TRBJ2-7, with D tentatively TRBD2 (6 bases). The length of the CDR3 is 11 residues. Germline V gene data show CDR1 as GTSNPN and CDR2 as SVGIG (reference sequence). V was pared by 1 base and J by 6 bases, with 7 bases between.